This T cell receptor (beta chain) was identified in a study of blood T cell repertoires in COVID-19. Study as a whole: PBMCs, B-cell-depleted T cells, or T cells provided the cDNA or gDNA that made up the material.

V was cut by 1 base and J by 3 bases, with 9 bases left in between. The germline gives CDR1 SEHNR, CDR2 FQNEAQ (reference sequence). CDR3 length: 15 residues. Repertoires were generated with immunoSEQ multiplex PCR, while TCRdb's copy carries only in-frame clones and drops some. The sample contains tens of thousands of clones, 90% of which appear only once. What was sequenced was peripheral blood. The source is a man in his forties or fifties with COVID-19, enrolled during active disease. The chain links TRBV7-9 to TRBJ1-4; D might be TRBD1 (5 bases). In nucleotides, the CDR3 is TGTGCCAGCAGCTTAGAGGCAGGGCCTAATGAAAAACTGTTTTTT. This gives the protein CASSLEAGPNEKLFF.